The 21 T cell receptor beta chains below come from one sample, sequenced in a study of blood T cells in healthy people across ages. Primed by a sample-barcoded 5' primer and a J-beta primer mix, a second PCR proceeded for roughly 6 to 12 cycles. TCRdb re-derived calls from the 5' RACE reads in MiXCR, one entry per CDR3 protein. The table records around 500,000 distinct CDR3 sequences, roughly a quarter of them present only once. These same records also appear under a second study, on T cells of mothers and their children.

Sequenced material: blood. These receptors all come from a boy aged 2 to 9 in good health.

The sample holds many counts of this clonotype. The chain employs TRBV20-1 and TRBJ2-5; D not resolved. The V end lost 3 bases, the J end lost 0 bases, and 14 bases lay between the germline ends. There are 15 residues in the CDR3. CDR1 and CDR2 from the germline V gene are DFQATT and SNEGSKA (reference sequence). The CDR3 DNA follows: TGCAGTGCTAGTGTCCCCTCCCAGAACCAAGAGACCCAGTACTTC. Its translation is CSASVPSQNQETQYF.

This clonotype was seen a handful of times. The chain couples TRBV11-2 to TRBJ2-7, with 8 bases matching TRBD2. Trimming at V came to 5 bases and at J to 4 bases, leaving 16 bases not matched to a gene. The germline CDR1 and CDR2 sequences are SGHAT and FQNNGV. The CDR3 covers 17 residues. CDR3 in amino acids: CASSPTERELSVYEQYF. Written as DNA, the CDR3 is TGTGCCAGCAGCCCTACCGAGCGGGAGTTGAGTGTGTACGAGCAGTACTTC.

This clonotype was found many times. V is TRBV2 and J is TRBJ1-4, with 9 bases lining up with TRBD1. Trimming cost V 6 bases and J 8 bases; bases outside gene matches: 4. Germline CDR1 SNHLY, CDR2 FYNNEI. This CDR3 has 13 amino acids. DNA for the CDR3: TGTGCCAGCAGGGGACAGGGAGGGGAAAAACTGTTTTTT. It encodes CASRGQGGEKLFF.

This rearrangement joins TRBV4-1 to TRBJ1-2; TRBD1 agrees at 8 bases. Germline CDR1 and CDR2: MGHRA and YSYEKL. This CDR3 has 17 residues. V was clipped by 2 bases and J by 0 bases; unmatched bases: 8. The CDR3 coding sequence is TGCGCCAGCAGCCAATCTCCAGGGGGCTTCACTAACTATGGCTACACCTTC. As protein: CASSQSPGGFTNYGYTF.

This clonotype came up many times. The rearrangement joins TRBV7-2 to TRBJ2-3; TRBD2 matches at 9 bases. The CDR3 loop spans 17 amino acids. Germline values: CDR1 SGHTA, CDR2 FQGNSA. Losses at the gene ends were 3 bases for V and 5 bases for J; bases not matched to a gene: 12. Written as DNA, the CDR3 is TGTGCCAGCAGCTTCCTACCGGCGGGAGGGCGGGGAGATACGCAGTATTTT. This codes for CASSFLPAGGRGDTQYF.

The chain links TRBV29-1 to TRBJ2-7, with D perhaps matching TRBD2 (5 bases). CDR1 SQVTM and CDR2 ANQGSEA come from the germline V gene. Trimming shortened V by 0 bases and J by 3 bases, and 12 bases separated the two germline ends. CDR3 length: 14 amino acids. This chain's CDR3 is CSVEDPLEGYEQYF. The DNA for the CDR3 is TGCAGCGTTGAAGATCCACTCGAGGGCTACGAGCAGTACTTC.

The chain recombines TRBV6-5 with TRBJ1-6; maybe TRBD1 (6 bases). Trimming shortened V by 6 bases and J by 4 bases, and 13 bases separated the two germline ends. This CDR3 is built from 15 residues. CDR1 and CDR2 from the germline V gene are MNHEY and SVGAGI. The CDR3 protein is CASRTGTPYNSPLHF. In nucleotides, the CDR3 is TGTGCCAGCAGAACAGGGACCCCTTATAATTCACCCCTCCACTTT.

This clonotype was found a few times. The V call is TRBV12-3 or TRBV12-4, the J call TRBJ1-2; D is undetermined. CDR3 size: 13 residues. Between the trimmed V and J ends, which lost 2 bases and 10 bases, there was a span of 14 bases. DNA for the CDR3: TGTGCCAGCAGTTTACCCTCCTTTTTGGACTACACCTTC. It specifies CASSLPSFLDYTF.

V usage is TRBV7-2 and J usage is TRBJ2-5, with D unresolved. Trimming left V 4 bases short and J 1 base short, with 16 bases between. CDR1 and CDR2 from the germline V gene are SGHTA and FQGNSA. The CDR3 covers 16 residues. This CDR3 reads CASSSIPDGFQETQYF. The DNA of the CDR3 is TGTGCCAGCAGCTCTATTCCGGACGGATTCCAAGAGACCCAGTACTTC.

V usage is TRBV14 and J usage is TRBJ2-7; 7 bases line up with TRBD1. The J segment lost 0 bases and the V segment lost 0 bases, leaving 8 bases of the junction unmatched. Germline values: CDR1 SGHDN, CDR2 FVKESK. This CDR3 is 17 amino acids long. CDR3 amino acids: CASSQEPRTGSSYEQYF. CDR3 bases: TGTGCCAGCAGCCAAGAACCCCGGACAGGCAGCTCCTACGAGCAGTACTTC. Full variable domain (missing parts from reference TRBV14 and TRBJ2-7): EAGVTQFPSHSVIEKGQTVTLRCDPISGHDNLYWYRRVMGKEIKFLLHFVKESKQDESGMPNNRFLAERTGGTYSTLKVQPAELEDSGVYFCASSQEPRTGSSYEQYFGPGTRLTVT.

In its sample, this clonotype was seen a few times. As DNA, the CDR3 is TGTGCCAGCAGCCCCGGCCAACCCCAGCCCACCCAGTACTTC. It specifies CASSPGQPQPTQYF. V usage is TRBV7-2 and J usage is TRBJ2-5; D not resolved. CDR3 length: 14 amino acids. V lost 5 bases to trimming and J lost 8 bases, with 18 bases between them. Germline values: CDR1 SGHTA, CDR2 FQGNSA. Variable domain in full (rest from reference TRBV7-2 and TRBJ2-5): GAGVSQSPSNKVTEKGKDVELRCDPISGHTALYWYRQSLGQGLEFLIYFQGNSAPDKSGLPSDRFSAERTGGSVSTLTIQRTQQEDSAVYLCASSPGQPQPTQYFGPGTRLLVL.

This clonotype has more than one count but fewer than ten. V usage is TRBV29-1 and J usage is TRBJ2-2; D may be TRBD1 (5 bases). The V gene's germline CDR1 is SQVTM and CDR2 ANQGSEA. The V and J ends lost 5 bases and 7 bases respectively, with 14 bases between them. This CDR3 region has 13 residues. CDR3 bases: TGCAGCGTTCTACTAAGGGGCATCGGGGAGCTGTTTTTT. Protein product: CSVLLRGIGELFF.

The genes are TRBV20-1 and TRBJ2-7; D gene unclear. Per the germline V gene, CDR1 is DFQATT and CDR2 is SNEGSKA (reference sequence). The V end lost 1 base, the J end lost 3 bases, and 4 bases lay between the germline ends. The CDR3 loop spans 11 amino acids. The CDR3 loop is CSARGNYEQYF. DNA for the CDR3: TGCAGTGCTAGAGGAAACTACGAGCAGTACTTC.

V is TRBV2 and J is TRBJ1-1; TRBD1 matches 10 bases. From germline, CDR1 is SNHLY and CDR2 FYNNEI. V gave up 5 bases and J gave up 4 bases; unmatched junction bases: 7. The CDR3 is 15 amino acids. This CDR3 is CASSFDRGRFTEAFF. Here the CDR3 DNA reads TGTGCCAGCAGTTTTGACAGGGGGCGCTTCACTGAAGCTTTCTTT.

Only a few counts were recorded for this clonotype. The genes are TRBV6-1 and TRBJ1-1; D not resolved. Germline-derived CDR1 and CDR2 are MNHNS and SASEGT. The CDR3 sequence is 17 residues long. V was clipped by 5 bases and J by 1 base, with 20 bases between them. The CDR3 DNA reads TGTGCCAGCAGTCGACCCGGACGGATTAAAGGGAACACTGAAGCTTTCTTT. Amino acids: CASSRPGRIKGNTEAFF.

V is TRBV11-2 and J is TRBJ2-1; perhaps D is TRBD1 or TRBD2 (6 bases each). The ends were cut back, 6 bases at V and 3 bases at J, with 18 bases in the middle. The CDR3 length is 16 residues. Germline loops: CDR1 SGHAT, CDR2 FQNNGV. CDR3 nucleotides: TGTGCCAGCAGAGACGCACAGGGAGGATGCTACAATGAGCAGTTCTTC. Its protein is CASRDAQGGCYNEQFF.

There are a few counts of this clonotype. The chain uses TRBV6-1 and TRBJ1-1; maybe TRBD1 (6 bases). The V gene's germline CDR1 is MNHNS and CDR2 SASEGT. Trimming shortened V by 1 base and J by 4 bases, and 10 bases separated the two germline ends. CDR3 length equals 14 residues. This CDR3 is CASSEEGGITEAFF. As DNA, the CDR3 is TGTGCCAGCAGTGAAGAGGGGGGGATCACTGAAGCTTTCTTT.

CDR3: CASSQPGGWRDPNTGELFF. CDR3 bases: TGCGCCAGCAGCCAACCTGGGGGTTGGAGGGACCCGAACACCGGGGAGCTGTTTTTT. This rearrangement joins TRBV4-3 to TRBJ2-2, with D perhaps TRBD2 (6 bases). V lost 2 bases and J 0 bases, leaving 19 bases between the germline ends. From germline, CDR1 is LGHNA and CDR2 YSLEER. This CDR3 region has 19 residues.

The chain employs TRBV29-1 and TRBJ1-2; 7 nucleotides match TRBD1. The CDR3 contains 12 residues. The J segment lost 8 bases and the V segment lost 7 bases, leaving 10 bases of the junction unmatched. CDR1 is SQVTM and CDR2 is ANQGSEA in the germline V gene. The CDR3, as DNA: TGCAGCGGAGGAGCTACAGGGGTAGGCTACACCTTC. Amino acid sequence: CSGGATGVGYTF.

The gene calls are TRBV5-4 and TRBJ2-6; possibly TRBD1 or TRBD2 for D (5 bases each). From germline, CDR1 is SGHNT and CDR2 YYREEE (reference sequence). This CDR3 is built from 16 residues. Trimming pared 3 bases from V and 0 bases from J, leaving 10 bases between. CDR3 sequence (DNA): TGTGCCAGCAGCTCCCGGGGCTACTCTGGGGCCAACGTCCTGACTTTC. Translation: CASSSRGYSGANVLTF.

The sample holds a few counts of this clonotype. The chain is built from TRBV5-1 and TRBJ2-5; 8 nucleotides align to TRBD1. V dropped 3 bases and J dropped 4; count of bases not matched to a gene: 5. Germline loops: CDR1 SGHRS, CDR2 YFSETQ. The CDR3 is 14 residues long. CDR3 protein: CASSSAGGRETQYF. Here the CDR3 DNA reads TGCGCCAGCAGCTCAGCAGGGGGCAGAGAGACCCAGTACTTC.